Included here is one T cell receptor (beta chain) sequence, with context. These data originate in a study of blood T cell repertoires in COVID-19. Study context: The analysed material was cDNA or gDNA that came from T cells, B-cell-depleted T cells, or PBMCs.

Germline V gene sequence: CDR1 SEHNR, CDR2 FQNEAQ (reference sequence). Trimming removed 5 bases from V and 4 bases from J, with 8 bases in between. This CDR3 has 13 amino acids. As processed by the authors: Estimation of nucleated cell counts was performed using reference gene primer amplification. Produced via immunoSEQ multiplex PCR; TCRdb's table is partial and in-frame only. V and J calls plus clone size are reproduced from that table; the DNA served to infer D and trimming. The repertoire holds a few hundred thousand clones, approximately 90% seen once, with approximately 1.3% in the top ten. The sequence was collected from a human donor in a cohort exposed to, infected with or recovered from COVID-19 (not recorded which). The donor label of this sample is uncertain. The sequenced sample was PBMCs or T cells enriched from blood (not recorded which). The genes are TRBV7-9 and TRBJ2-2; D might be TRBD2 (6 bases). The CDR3 region is CASSPGGTGELFF. The CDR3 nucleotides are TGTGCCAGCAGCCCCGGGGGCACCGGGGAGCTGTTTTTT.